The rows below give T cell receptor beta chains drawn from one sample of a study of T cells of healthy individuals. TCRdb itself ran the 5' RACE reads through MiXCR, one entry per CDR3 protein. This sample yields about 63,000 distinct CDR3 sequences, of which around 15% are seen a single time; around 5% belongs to the top ten. The receptors stem from a human donor in good health. Both conserved end residues are part of each CDR3. Each record gives: J gene, clone size, D gene, V gene, CDR3 DNA, CDR3 protein. A D gene is named only where the DNA matches it firmly. Clone sizes are given selectively: once, few, many, or a class where the clone is expanded.

>TRBJ1-6|NA|NA|TRBV4-2
TGTGCCAGCAGCCAAGCTTCAGGGTCTAGTAATTCACCCCTCCACTTT
CASSQASGSSNSPLHF
>TRBJ1-5|NA|TRBD1|TRBV5-1
TGCGCCAGCAGGCCGGGACAGGAATCTCAGCCCCAGCATTTT
CASRPGQESQPQHF
>TRBJ2-2|NA|TRBD2|TRBV23-1
TGCGCCAGCATTGGACTAGCGGGAGTAACCGGGGAGCTGTTTTTT
CASIGLAGVTGELFF
>TRBJ2-2|few|NA|TRBV12-3/TRBV12-4
TGTGCCAGCACCTCATATTCTAGCCGGGGCACCGGGGAGCTGTTTTTT
CASTSYSSRGTGELFF
>TRBJ2-2|NA|NA|TRBV7-9
TGTGCCAGCAGCACTAACATCGGGGAGCTGTTTTTT
CASSTNIGELFF
>TRBJ2-7|many|TRBD1|TRBV20-1
TGCAGTGCTAGAGATCTGAGGACAGGGCGGTACGAGCAGTACTTC
CSARDLRTGRYEQYF
>TRBJ2-1|NA|TRBD2|TRBV4-1
TGCGCCAGCAGCCAAGACGCAGAGCGGGGGGCGGGGGATGAGCAGTTCTTC
CASSQDAERGAGDEQFF
>TRBJ2-7|many|NA|TRBV24-1
TGTGCCACCAGTGTGACTGCGAAGAGCTACGAGCAGTACTTC
CATSVTAKSYEQYF
>TRBJ2-1|NA|NA|TRBV2
TGTGCCAGCAGTGAAAAACAGGGCTACTCCTACAATGAGCAGTTCTTC
CASSEKQGYSYNEQFF
>TRBJ2-7|few|NA|TRBV7-8
TGTGCCAGCAGCCTCCGCAGGGTAACCCCCTACGAGCAGTACTTC
CASSLRRVTPYEQYF
>TRBJ2-4|few|TRBD2|TRBV29-1
TGCAGCCAGAGAGGGGCTAGCGGGAATGGAACCAAAAACATTCAGTACTTC
CSQRGASGNGTKNIQYF
>TRBJ2-1|NA|TRBD2|TRBV20-1
TGCAGTGCTAGGGGGAAACTAACTAGCGGGAGGGTGGGGGCCTACAATGAGCAGTTCTTC
CSARGKLTSGRVGAYNEQFF
>TRBJ2-7|few|TRBD2|TRBV20-1
TGCAGTGCTTGGGACTACCTCTACGCTAACGAGCAGTACTTC
CSAWDYLYANEQYF
>TRBJ2-3|many|TRBD2|TRBV20-1
TGCAGTGCTAGAGATAGCGGGAGGGCCGGAGATACGCAGTATTTT
CSARDSGRAGDTQYF
>TRBJ1-3|few|NA|TRBV20-1
TGCAGTGCTAGAGAGAGGGCGGGGTTGAGCTCTGGAAACACCATATATTTT
CSARERAGLSSGNTIYF
>TRBJ2-1|once|NA|TRBV27
TGTGCCAGCAGTGGGGCGGGGTCTAGGAAGCAGTTCTTC
CASSGAGSRKQFF
>TRBJ2-1|few|NA|TRBV4-2
TGTGCCAGCAGCCACCCCCAGAGCCATGAGCAGTTCTTC
CASSHPQSHEQFF
>TRBJ2-1|many|TRBD1|TRBV29-1
TGCAGCGTTATACGACAGGGGGCGGGCAATGAGCAGTTCTTC
CSVIRQGAGNEQFF
>TRBJ2-7|few|TRBD1|TRBV7-2
TGTGCCAGCAGCTTAGGACAGACAGGGGCGCCATACGAGCAGTACTTC
CASSLGQTGAPYEQYF
>TRBJ2-7|NA|NA|TRBV7-6
TGTGCCAGCAGCTTGGGGACCGAACAAGATGAGCAGTACTTC
CASSLGTEQDEQYF
>TRBJ1-1|many|TRBD1|TRBV4-2
TGTGCCAGCAGCCAAGGACAGGGGACTGAAGCTTTCTTT
CASSQGQGTEAFF
>TRBJ2-3|NA|NA|TRBV5-1
TGCGCCAGCAGCTTGGCCGGGCCCGGGGGCACAGATACGCAGTATTTT
CASSLAGPGGTDTQYF
>TRBJ2-2|few|TRBD1|TRBV6-2/TRBV6-3
TGTGCCAGCGGTCGGACAGGGGCCGGGGAGCTGTTTTTT
CASGRTGAGELFF
>TRBJ2-7|NA|NA|TRBV29-1
TGCAGCGTTGAGTCTAGGCAGGGGATCTACGAGCAGTACTTC
CSVESRQGIYEQYF
>TRBJ1-1|many|NA|TRBV11-3
TGTGCCAGCAGTAAGGAAGGCACTGAAGCTTTCTTT
CASSKEGTEAFF
>TRBJ2-7|few|TRBD2|TRBV20-1
TGCAGTGCTAGAGACGGGGGGGGGGGACCCTCCTACGAGCAGTACTTC
CSARDGGGGPSYEQYF
>TRBJ2-3|NA|TRBD1|TRBV29-1
TGCAGCGTTTCAACCCACAGGGGCCGTAGCACAGATACGCAGTATTTT
CSVSTHRGRSTDTQYF
>TRBJ2-6|NA|NA|TRBV28
TGTGCCAGCAGAAAAGACGCTGGGGCCAACGTCCTGACTTTC
CASRKDAGANVLTF
>TRBJ2-3|few|NA|TRBV3-1
TGTGCCAGCAGCCAAGATCTCTTCGGGTCGGCATCCACAGATACGCAGTATTTT
CASSQDLFGSASTDTQYF
>TRBJ1-3|many|NA|TRBV4-1
TGCGCCAGCAGCCAAGTTGCAGTATCGGGAAACACCATATATTTT
CASSQVAVSGNTIYF
>TRBJ1-6|many|NA|TRBV25-1
TGTGCCAGCTCGAGAGGACATCCTAATTCACCCCTCCACTTT
CASSRGHPNSPLHF
>TRBJ2-5|NA|NA|TRBV6-1
TGTGCCAGCAGTGCTTCAGGGCAAGAGACCCAGTACTTC
CASSASGQETQYF
>TRBJ1-2|many|NA|TRBV18
TGTGCCAGCTCACCCACCGATGAGGATGGCTACACCTTC
CASSPTDEDGYTF
>TRBJ2-2|few|NA|TRBV21-1
TGTGCCAGCAGCAAAAGTCGGGTGAACACCGGGGAGCTGTTTTTT
CASSKSRVNTGELFF
>TRBJ2-5|many|NA|TRBV7-9
TGTGCCAGCAGCTTAGCACCTCTGGAGGAGACCCAGTACTTC
CASSLAPLEETQYF
>TRBJ1-5|NA|NA|TRBV7-9
TGTGCCAGCAGCTTAGGACGTTCAGGGGCGGTTCAGCCCCAGCATTTT
CASSLGRSGAVQPQHF
>TRBJ2-7|few|NA|TRBV6-2/TRBV6-3
TGTGCCAGCAGGACCCCCCGCGGGGAAGTTGGTATGTACTTC
CASRTPRGEVGMYF
>TRBJ2-4|once|NA|TRBV5-5
TGTGCCAGCAGCTCAGGGGTGAGAGTAACCAAAAACATTCAGTACTTC
CASSSGVRVTKNIQYF
>TRBJ1-2|NA|NA|TRBV5-1
TGCGCCAGCGGTGATTTACTATATGGCTACACCTTC
CASGDLLYGYTF
>TRBJ2-5|few|NA|TRBV2
TGTGCCAGCCGGAGGGTAGGGGTTGATGAGTACTTC
CASRRVGVDEYF
>TRBJ2-7|NA|NA|TRBV7-9
TGTGCCAGCAGCTTAAATACGAAAAGTTACGAGCAGTACTTC
CASSLNTKSYEQYF
>TRBJ1-1|NA|NA|TRBV5-1
TGCGCCAGCTACACTGGCCGGGGATCGGAGACTGAAGCTTTCTTT
CASYTGRGSETEAFF
>TRBJ1-1|many|NA|TRBV5-1
TGCGCCAGCAGCTTGGCTGGCGGTTACACTGAAGCTTTCTTT
CASSLAGGYTEAFF
>TRBJ2-1|NA|TRBD2|TRBV5-1
TGCGCCAGCTGTAATAGCGGGGACTACAATGAGCAGTTCTTC
CASCNSGDYNEQFF
>TRBJ2-1|many|NA|TRBV4-1
TGCGCCAGCAGCCAAGAAGGAGGGCCCAGCTCCTACAATGAGCAGTTCTTC
CASSQEGGPSSYNEQFF